This T cell receptor (beta chain) was observed in a study of T cell responses to AZD1222 COVID-19 vaccine (dated by TCRdb to the early 2020s). For context, the study as a whole: AZD1222 recipients given second doses at about 4 weeks or at about 12 weeks were pooled, since spike-specific TCR depth and breadth were not found to differ between the two schedules. Enrollment into the trials was organized by age into subgroups of 18-55, 56-69 and 70-plus years, and those subgroups contained approximately 160, 26 and 62 TCR-sequenced participants, respectively. A total of 240 or so trial participants underwent TCR sequencing, of whom about 210 had received two doses of AZD1222 and 26 had received two doses of the MenACWY control vaccine.

Worth noting for this clone: The target of this receptor is not known. One base away there is no much larger clone; base qualities are not given.

What this sample's time point label stands for: baseline before first vaccination. Vaccinee samples came from UK trials COV001 and COV002, including a single-blind randomized controlled phase 2/3 trial of AZD1222 (ChAdOx1 nCoV-19) in healthy adults. Trial participant PBMC samples were collected at day 0 and day 28 after the second dose for TCRbeta chain sequencing. Reading the germline V gene (reference sequence) gives CDR1 GTSNPN and CDR2 SVGIG. V loses 2 bases at its end and J loses 5 bases; junction bases beyond the gene matches: 3. The CDR3 has 14 amino acids, counting the end cysteine and phenylalanine. Solely the CDR3 DNA is kept, with 42 bases framed from the first base. The CDR3 regions of human TCRbeta chains were analyzed by immunosequencing. In the paper's pipeline: Repertoire TCRs were checked for matches against a reference library of SARS-CoV-2-specific TCRs that had been generated using the MIRA antigen-specificity platform. Breadth meant the fraction of unique TCRs that were SARS-CoV-2-associated, whereas depth meant the fraction of total T cells that were SARS-CoV-2-associated. Using the MIRA data, every spike-specific TCR was mapped to the spike region that the TCR reacted to and assigned to either a CD4 or a CD8 class. Log10-transformed breadth and depth values were compared by one-way ANOVA with Sidak's multiple comparisons tests. Here the immuneACCESS table is served through TCRdb, limited to in-frame sequences with V and J called. Missing clones are a known gap in these copies; in checked studies unresolved V genes cover under half, and the rest lacks a known reason. V and J calls and clone size come straight from that table; D and trimming were deduced from the DNA. The table for this sample lists around 140,000 clones; 90% to 95% of them were counted only once. Less than 4.5% of the sample is held by the ten biggest clonotypes.

What the research found in general, with its limitations: After two AZD1222 doses, spike-specific TCR breadth and depth were significantly higher than at day 0 and than in MenACWY recipients. The 56-69-year group was small, and its depth increase did not reach significance, likely because of low power. Participants were mostly white British and included more females than males, and it was suggested by the authors that clonal diversity may have been underestimated. The vaccine-associated CD4 TCRs covered the entire spike protein, and the dominant responses fell in regions 160-218 and 743-854. Conclusions about previously exposed vaccinees were limited because only a handful of AZD1222 recipients were SARS-CoV-2 seropositive at baseline. Because no day 14 peak-response samples were available, repertoires were characterized only after the peak T cell response. Epitopes outside the regions mutated in the B.1.351 and B.1.1.7 variants were reportedly recognized by nearly half of the unique spike-specific TCRs.

This specimen was peripheral blood, taken on day 0 of AZD1222 vaccination. This clonotype was obtained from an adult in good health. The sequence links TRBV30 to TRBJ1-6, and 7 junctional nucleotides match TRBD1. CDR3 sequence: CAWSRGTDNSPLHF. The DNA is TGTGCCTGGAGTAGGGGGACAGATAATTCACCCCTCCACTTT.